This is a list of T cell receptor beta chains from one sample in a study of monozygotic twins with inflammatory bowel disease. TCRdb reanalyzed the 5' RACE reads, giving one entry per CDR3 protein sequence and no DNA. This sample lists approximately 400,000 distinct CDR3 sequences; its ten largest clones have roughly 2.5%. The sample comprised blood. The receptors come from a human donor with ulcerative colitis or Crohn's disease, or a healthy co-twin of an affected twin (not recorded which). CDR3s include the opening cysteine and the closing phenylalanine or tryptophan. Each record gives: J gene, V gene, CDR3 protein.

TRBJ2-1,TRBV29-1,CSVEDFEGTSGSFGEQFF
TRBJ1-1,TRBV4-1,CASSQEPRGLEAFF
TRBJ2-1,TRBV7-2,CASSYGTSGRAQFF
TRBJ1-4,TRBV30,CAWRSAEKLFF
TRBJ1-4,TRBV20-1,CSARGDRELFF
TRBJ2-1,TRBV6-6,CASSYDRGYNEQFF
TRBJ1-2,TRBV6-2/TRBV6-3,CASSSGADGYTF
TRBJ2-3,TRBV20-1,CSARDRRLAGITDTQYF
TRBJ2-1,TRBV3-1,CASSQALTDEQFF
TRBJ2-7,TRBV7-3,CASSLKVGGPTSSYEQYF
TRBJ2-3,TRBV10-3,CAISESSRGTMFQYF
TRBJ2-7,TRBV10-3,CAIKEGLASYEQYF
TRBJ1-1,TRBV20-1,CSALNRGGLTEAFF
TRBJ1-1,TRBV12-3/TRBV12-4,CASSLRDSTEAFF
TRBJ2-7,TRBV2,CASSVVRGTYEQYF
TRBJ1-1,TRBV12-3/TRBV12-4,CASSFRAGATEAFF
TRBJ2-7,TRBV5-1,CASSLGVGGLTYEQYF
TRBJ2-1,TRBV12-3/TRBV12-4,CASSFMSEQFF
TRBJ2-2,TRBV29-1,CSVSEGALGELFF
TRBJ2-5,TRBV28,CASSLSRDRRETQYF
TRBJ2-7,TRBV18,CASSPSGQIIYEQYF
TRBJ1-6,TRBV3-1,CASSGTGRSPLHF
TRBJ2-7,TRBV12-3/TRBV12-4,CASSFKDSVGEQYF
TRBJ2-7,TRBV5-1,CASSLGDYRPYEQYF
TRBJ2-1,TRBV5-4,CASKGLAGGLRGYNEQFF
TRBJ2-1,TRBV3-1,CASSQPNNEQFF
TRBJ2-3,TRBV28,CASREGSSTDTQYF
TRBJ2-5,TRBV10-2,CASMKAGTSGAWAQYF
TRBJ2-7,TRBV3-1,CASNQPRGQPPYEQYF
TRBJ2-5,TRBV20-1,CSGTPPGQETQYF
TRBJ2-2,TRBV5-4,CASSLAHTNTGELFF
TRBJ2-5,TRBV7-2,CASSLGVPETQYF
TRBJ2-7,TRBV20-1,CSAGSAVILSYEQYF
TRBJ2-3,TRBV5-6,CASSLRAGVTDTQYF
TRBJ2-5,TRBV5-1,CASSPGVAGLQMETQYF
TRBJ2-7,TRBV27,CASSLIFGNRYEQYF
TRBJ2-7,TRBV18,CVSSHLGLAGVGSSYEQYF
TRBJ2-7,TRBV7-2,CASSLVGLPYF
TRBJ1-1,TRBV20-1,CSAALSGRSDTEAFF
TRBJ2-3,TRBV4-3,CASSPSGLAGRADTQYF
TRBJ1-4,TRBV7-9,CASSFAGGLGEKLFF
TRBJ2-1,TRBV9,CASSVGLELTYNEQFF
TRBJ1-5,TRBV5-5,CASSLGPQGQPQHF
TRBJ2-1,TRBV20-1,CSARVPGNLGNEQFF
TRBJ2-5,TRBV5-1,CASSLQGGIRETQYF